This is a list of T cell receptor beta chains from one sample in a study of monozygotic twins with inflammatory bowel disease. TCRdb reanalyzed the 5' RACE reads, giving one entry per CDR3 protein sequence and no DNA. This repertoire includes roughly 150,000 distinct CDR3 sequences. Input material: blood. The receptors were sampled from a human donor with ulcerative colitis or Crohn's disease, or a healthy co-twin of an affected twin (not recorded which). CDR3s include the opening cysteine and the closing phenylalanine or tryptophan. The order of the fields is CDR3 length, V gene, J gene, CDR3 protein.

19,TRBV5-1,TRBJ2-7,CASSLGQLTALIPSYEQYF
17,TRBV13,TRBJ2-7,CASSLSGTGFISYEQYF
13,TRBV3-1,TRBJ1-1,CASSLKVNTEAFF
19,TRBV20-1,TRBJ2-2,CSARALRLAGGRVTGELFF
15,TRBV7-6,TRBJ2-3,CASSFNQASTDTQYF
15,TRBV12-3/TRBV12-4,TRBJ1-5,CASKGDGGANQPQHF
13,TRBV7-2,TRBJ2-3,CASSAYSADTQYF
14,TRBV20-1,TRBJ1-1,CSARVSGAVTEAFF
18,TRBV11-1,TRBJ1-2,CASSEENGPGGADYGYTF
14,TRBV12-3/TRBV12-4,TRBJ2-6,CASSIFSGANVLTF
14,TRBV3-1,TRBJ1-2,CASSQVEGLYGYTF
13,TRBV2,TRBJ2-2,CASSGQVPGELFF
11,TRBV20-1,TRBJ1-1,CRTKMNTEAFF
14,TRBV20-1,TRBJ1-5,CSAPSGTRNQPQHF
15,TRBV5-1,TRBJ2-7,CASANGRGSSYEQYF
12,TRBV6-5,TRBJ2-7,CATRGPSYEQYF
12,TRBV12-3/TRBV12-4,TRBJ2-7,CASSLRTYEQYF
14,TRBV6-1,TRBJ2-5,CASSGAVRQETQYF
19,TRBV5-4,TRBJ1-6,CASSLVRGAEVSYNSPLHF
14,TRBV12-3/TRBV12-4,TRBJ1-5,CASSLDRSEQPQHF
15,TRBV27,TRBJ1-2,CASSPTGTGFYGYTF
15,TRBV7-9,TRBJ1-3,CASSRDSYSGNTIYF
15,TRBV6-5,TRBJ1-1,CASSYSRTGAVEAFF
19,TRBV28,TRBJ2-5,CASSLSRLRGSNFKETQYF
15,TRBV5-1,TRBJ1-1,CASSPRPQGDTEAFF
14,TRBV4-1,TRBJ2-1,CASSQVTGRNEQFF
17,TRBV12-3/TRBV12-4,TRBJ2-3,CASSPEGYQGTTDTQYF
14,TRBV20-1,TRBJ1-1,CSAGGGGLGTEAFF
15,TRBV7-7,TRBJ2-1,CASSSVVGGYNEQFF
15,TRBV19,TRBJ1-2,CASSLWGSSNYGYTF
14,TRBV5-1,TRBJ1-4,CASAWLHLNEKLFF
14,TRBV5-1,TRBJ2-7,CASSLGVGSYEQYF
13,TRBV5-6,TRBJ1-1,CASSSNLNTEAFF
14,TRBV29-1,TRBJ1-1,CSVEVPSEGARSFF
15,TRBV12-3/TRBV12-4,TRBJ2-3,CASSFGSGGPDTQYF
16,TRBV13,TRBJ2-1,CASTLRGRGDYNEQFF
14,TRBV5-1,TRBJ2-7,CASSNPVVSYEQYF
16,TRBV5-1,TRBJ1-3,CASSLGPQGAGNTIYF
20,TRBV12-3/TRBV12-4,TRBJ2-3,CASSPTPGTSGGAGADTQYF
15,TRBV7-7,TRBJ1-5,CASSPLQEGIQPQHF
13,TRBV20-1,TRBJ1-1,CSARDIGVTEAFF
13,TRBV7-2,TRBJ1-5,CASSSDSNQPQHF
15,TRBV5-1,TRBJ2-3,CASSLGGHNTDTQYF
17,TRBV12-3/TRBV12-4,TRBJ2-7,CASSLVGLAGVSYEQYF
15,TRBV20-1,TRBJ2-3,CSAWTSGGFADTQYF
15,TRBV6-5,TRBJ2-7,CASSSSGTSFYEQYF
15,TRBV29-1,TRBJ2-5,CSVLGLAGLQETQYF
15,TRBV27,TRBJ1-1,CASSWAMGMNTEAFF
16,TRBV9,TRBJ2-2,CASSVGGTGNTGELFF
13,TRBV5-1,TRBJ2-3,CASSLESGDTQYF
13,TRBV9,TRBJ1-1,CASSVASSTEAFF
15,TRBV4-1,TRBJ2-1,CASRADTSSYNEQFF
18,TRBV28,TRBJ1-2,CACNSKTGSYYTNYGYTF
16,TRBV5-1,TRBJ2-1,CASSLGLAGPYNEQFF
16,TRBV15,TRBJ2-2,CATSRGTSGGAGELFF
14,TRBV20-1,TRBJ1-5,CSAWDFRANQPQHF
13,TRBV12-5,TRBJ1-5,CASGMGEDRTQHF